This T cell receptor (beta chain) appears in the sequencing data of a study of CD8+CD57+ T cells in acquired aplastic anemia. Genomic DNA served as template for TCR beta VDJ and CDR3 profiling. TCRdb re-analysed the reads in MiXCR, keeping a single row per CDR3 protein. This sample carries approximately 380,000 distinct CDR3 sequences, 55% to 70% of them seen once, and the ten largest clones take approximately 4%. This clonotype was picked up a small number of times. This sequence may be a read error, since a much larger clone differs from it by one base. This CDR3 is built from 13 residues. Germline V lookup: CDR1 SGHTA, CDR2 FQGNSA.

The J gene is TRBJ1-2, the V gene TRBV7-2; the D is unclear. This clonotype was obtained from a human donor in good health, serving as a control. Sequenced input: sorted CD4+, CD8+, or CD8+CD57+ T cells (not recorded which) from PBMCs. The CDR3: CAGSLAMLGGYTF. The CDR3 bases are TGTGCCGGCAGTTTAGCGATGTTAGGTGGCTACACCTTC.